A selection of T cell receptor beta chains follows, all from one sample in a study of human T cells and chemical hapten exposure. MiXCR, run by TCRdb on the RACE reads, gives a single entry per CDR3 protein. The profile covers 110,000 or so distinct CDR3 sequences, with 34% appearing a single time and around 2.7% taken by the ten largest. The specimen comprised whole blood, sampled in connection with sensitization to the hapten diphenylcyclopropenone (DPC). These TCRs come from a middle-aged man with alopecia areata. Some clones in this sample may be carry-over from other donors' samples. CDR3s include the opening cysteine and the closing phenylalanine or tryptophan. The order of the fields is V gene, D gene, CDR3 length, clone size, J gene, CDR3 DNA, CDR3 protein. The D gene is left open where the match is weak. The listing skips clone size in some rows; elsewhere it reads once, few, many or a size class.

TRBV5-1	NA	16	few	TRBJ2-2	TGCGCCAGCAGTTGGGTGGTGACGGCTAACACCGGGGAGCTGTTTTTT	CASSWVVTANTGELFF
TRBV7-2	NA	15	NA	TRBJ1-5	TGTGCCAGCAGCTTGGGACCAGGCCCAAATCAGCCCCAGCATTTT	CASSLGPGPNQPQHF
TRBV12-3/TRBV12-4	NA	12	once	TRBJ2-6	TGTGCCAGCTACTCTGGGGCCAACGTCCTGACTTTC	CASYSGANVLTF
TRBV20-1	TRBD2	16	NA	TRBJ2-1	TGCAGTGCAAAATCCGGACTAGCGGAAACCTACAATGAGCAGTTCTTC	CSAKSGLAETYNEQFF
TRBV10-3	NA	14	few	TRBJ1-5	TGTGCCACCCGGGCGGATTTAGGCAATCAGCCCCAGCATTTT	CATRADLGNQPQHF
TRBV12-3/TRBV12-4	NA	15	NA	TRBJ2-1	TGTGCCAGCAGTCCTCGCTCGGGAGCCTACAATGAGCAGTTCTTC	CASSPRSGAYNEQFF
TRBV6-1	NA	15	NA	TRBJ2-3	TGTGCCAGCGCCAGCGGGGACAGCTACACAGATACGCAGTATTTT	CASASGDSYTDTQYF
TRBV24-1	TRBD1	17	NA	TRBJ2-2	TGTGCCACCAGTGACATGAGACAGGGAACGAACACCGGGGAGCTGTTTTTT	CATSDMRQGTNTGELFF
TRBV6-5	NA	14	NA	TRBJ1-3	TGTGCCAGCAGCCCTTCTTACTCTGGAAACACCATATATTTT	CASSPSYSGNTIYF
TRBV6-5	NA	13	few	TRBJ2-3	TGTGCCAGCAGTCCGCAGGGGCGGGATACGCAGTATTTT	CASSPQGRDTQYF
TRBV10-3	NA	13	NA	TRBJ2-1	TGTGCCACCCACCCTCTTGACGGTTTCGAGCAGTTCTTC	CATHPLDGFEQFF
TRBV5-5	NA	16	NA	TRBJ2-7	TGTGCCAGCAGCTTGGATGGGACGGAAAGCTCCTACGAGCAGTACTTC	CASSLDGTESSYEQYF
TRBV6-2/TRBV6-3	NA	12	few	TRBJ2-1	TGTGCCAGCAGTCTGGATTTCAATGAGCAGTTCTTC	CASSLDFNEQFF
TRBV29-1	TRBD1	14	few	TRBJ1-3	TGCAGCGTTTCGACAGGGCACTCTGGAAACACCATATATTTT	CSVSTGHSGNTIYF
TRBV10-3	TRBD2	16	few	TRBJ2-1	TGTGCCTCGTTGAGCGGGAGGCGTAGCTCCTACAATGAGCAGTTCTTC	CASLSGRRSSYNEQFF
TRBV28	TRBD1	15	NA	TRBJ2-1	TGTGCCAGCAGCCCCGGGACAGAGAGAAGCAATGAGCAGTTCTTC	CASSPGTERSNEQFF
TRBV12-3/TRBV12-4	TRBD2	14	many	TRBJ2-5	TGTGCCAGCAGTTCCACGGGAGGATTAGAGACCCAGTACTTC	CASSSTGGLETQYF
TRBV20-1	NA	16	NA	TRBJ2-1	TGCAGTGCTAGAGCCGAGGGGTCTAGGTCCTACAATGAGCAGTTCTTC	CSARAEGSRSYNEQFF
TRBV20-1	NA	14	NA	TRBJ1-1	TGCAGTGCTCCGGCGGTGGGCGGGCCCCTTGAAGCTTTCTTT	CSAPAVGGPLEAFF
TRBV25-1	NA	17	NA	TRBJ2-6	TGTGCCAGCACGCGGGCAGGTTCGGTCTCTGGGGCCAACGTCCTGACTTTC	CASTRAGSVSGANVLTF
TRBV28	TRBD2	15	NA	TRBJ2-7	TGTGCCAGCAGTGAACTATCTAGCGGCTCCTACGAGCAGTACTTC	CASSELSSGSYEQYF
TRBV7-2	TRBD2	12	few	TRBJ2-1	TGTGCCAGCAGCTCCTTTAGCGGGAGGAAGTTCTTC	CASSSFSGRKFF
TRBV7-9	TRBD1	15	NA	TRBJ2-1	TGTGCCAGCAGCTTAAGAGGGGGCGCGTTCGATGAGCAGTTCTTC	CASSLRGGAFDEQFF
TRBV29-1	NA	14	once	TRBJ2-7	TGCAGCGTTGGGGGGATCGGGGAGACCTACGAGCAGAACTTC	CSVGGIGETYEQNF
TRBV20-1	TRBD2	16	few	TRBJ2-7	TGCAGTGCTAGAGAAACACGAGTGGCTAGCGGATACGAGCAGTACTTC	CSARETRVASGYEQYF
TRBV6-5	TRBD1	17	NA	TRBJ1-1	TGTGCCAGCAGTTACCTCGGACAGGGGGGAGGGAGCACTGAAGCTTTCTTT	CASSYLGQGGGSTEAFF
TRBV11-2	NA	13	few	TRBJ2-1	TGTGCCAGCAGCTTAGGGAGGAGTAGTTCGCAGTTCTTC	CASSLGRSSSQFF
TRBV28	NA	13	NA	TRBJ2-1	TGTGCCAGCAGTATCCGATTGAACAATGAGCAGTTCTTC	CASSIRLNNEQFF
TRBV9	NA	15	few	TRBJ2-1	TGTGCCAGCAGCATTCGGGACAAGTCTCTAGATGAGCAGTTCTTC	CASSIRDKSLDEQFF
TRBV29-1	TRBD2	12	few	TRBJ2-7	TGCAGCGTTCAGACTAGCGGATACGAGCAGTACTTC	CSVQTSGYEQYF
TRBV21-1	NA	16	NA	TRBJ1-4	TGTGCCAGCAGCAAAGTTAAGGACAGGCGCTATGAAAAACTGTTTTTT	CASSKVKDRRYEKLFF
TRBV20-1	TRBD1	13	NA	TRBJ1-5	TGCAGTGCCAGGACAGGGGACAATCAGCCCCAGCATTTT	CSARTGDNQPQHF